The 17 T cell receptor beta chains given below trace back to one sample, sequenced in a study of shared clonotypes between healthy human individuals. Profiling relied on immunoSEQ multiplex PCR, and the TCRdb table lists in-frame clones only, not all of them. Among some 2 million clones listed, approximately 95% were seen once. Selected positively for CCR7 and CD45RO-negative, naive CD8 cells excluded terminally differentiated effector memory CD45RA+ cells. The sequencing input was naive CD8+ T cells sorted from blood. These receptor sequences come from a man aged 18 to 29 in good health.

The chain joins TRBV27 to TRBJ2-3; TRBD2 matches 11 bases. Germline V gene data show CDR1 as MNHEY and CDR2 as SMNVEV (reference sequence). The CDR3 covers 15 residues. The junction had 8 bases not matched to a gene; V was cut back by 10 bases and J by 2 bases. Written as DNA, the CDR3 is TGTGCCACCATCTGGACTAGCGGGTCCACAGATACGCAGTATTTT. As protein: CATIWTSGSTDTQYF.

This chain joins TRBV4-1 and TRBJ2-3; TRBD2 matches 8 bases. The CDR3 has 16 residues. Germline loops: CDR1 MGHRA, CDR2 YSYEKL. After removal of 8 bases from V and 2 bases from J, the junction contained 12 bases not matched to a gene. The CDR3 sequence is CASRGPSGSFTDTQYF. CDR3 nucleotides: TGCGCCAGCCGTGGTCCTAGCGGGTCCTTCACAGATACGCAGTATTTT.

The CDR3 nucleotides read TGCGCCAGCAGCCAAGATCGCACTACTGTCTACGAGCAGTACTTC. Its protein product is CASSQDRTTVYEQYF. V usage is TRBV4-3 and J usage is TRBJ2-7; no reliable D call. Trimming removed 0 bases from V and 3 bases from J, with 12 bases in between. Germline-derived CDR1 and CDR2 are LGHNA and YSLEER. CDR3 length equals 15 residues.

This rearrangement joins TRBV10-2 to TRBJ1-1, with 8 bases lining up with TRBD1. The CDR3 sequence is 14 residues long. J lost 3 bases, V lost 5 bases, and 5 bases had no gene match. Per germline, CDR1 WSHSY and CDR2 SAAADI. In DNA form, the CDR3 reads TGCGCCAGCAGTTGGACAGGGAGGGACACTGAAGCTTTCTTT. Translated, it gives CASSWTGRDTEAFF.

This chain connects TRBV5-4 to TRBJ2-7; TRBD1 agrees at 8 bases. The CDR3 covers 13 residues. Per the germline V gene, CDR1 is SGHNT and CDR2 is YYREEE (reference sequence). The V segment lost 6 bases and the J segment 2 bases; nucleotides outside the gene matches: 4. CDR3 sequence reads: CASTGQGAYEQYF. CDR3 bases: TGTGCCAGCACCGGACAGGGTGCCTACGAGCAGTACTTC.

This chain joins TRBV7-9 and TRBJ2-2; D possibly corresponds to TRBD1 (6 bases). CDR3 length equals 17 residues. Germline lookup yields CDR1 SEHNR and CDR2 FQNEAQ (reference sequence). V lost 1 base, J lost 1 base, and 13 bases lay in between. The CDR3 bases are TGTGCCAGCAGCTTAGAAGGGACACCACTGAACACCGGGGAGCTGTTTTTT. This sequence encodes CASSLEGTPLNTGELFF.

The V call is TRBV4-3, the J call TRBJ2-3, with 10 positions matching TRBD2. J was trimmed by 0 bases and V by 4 bases; bases with no gene match: 4. CDR1 is LGHNA, CDR2 YSLEER, per germline. The CDR3 loop spans 16 amino acids. CDR3 sequence (DNA): TGCGCCAGCAGCCCGTTGACTAGCGGGAGCACAGATACGCAGTATTTT. Translated, it gives CASSPLTSGSTDTQYF.

The V gene is TRBV7-9, the J gene TRBJ2-1, with D unclear. Germline-derived CDR1 and CDR2 are SEHNR and FQNEAQ (reference sequence). Trimming removed 11 bases from V and 5 bases from J, with 7 bases in between. This CDR3 comprises 10 residues. The CDR3 reads CAGEDNEQFF. As DNA, the CDR3 is TGTGCCGGCGAGGACAATGAGCAGTTCTTC.

The chain employs TRBV28 and TRBJ2-5; D is unresolved. V lost 3 bases, J lost 5 bases, and 13 bases lay in between. The CDR3 is made up of 14 amino acids. CDR1 and CDR2 from the germline V gene are MDHEN and SYDVKM. The CDR3 is CASSFTPGWETQYF. CDR3 DNA sequence: TGTGCCAGCAGTTTTACCCCTGGGTGGGAGACCCAGTACTTC.

J is TRBJ2-5 and V is TRBV11-2; the D gene is possibly TRBD2 (6 bases). The germline CDR1 and CDR2 sequences are SGHAT and FQNNGV. The CDR3 length is 15 residues. Trimming cost V 2 bases and J 5 bases, with 15 bases left between them. CDR3 DNA: TGTGCCAGCAGCTTAAATCTAGAGGAGGGGGAGACCCAGTACTTC. Translation: CASSLNLEEGETQYF.

This clone has a single count. Other DNA sequences in this sample translate to the same CDR3. The chain employs TRBV9 and TRBJ2-7; D is tentatively TRBD1 or TRBD2 (5 bases each). Trimming removed 0 bases at V and 1 base at J, with 8 bases between. The germline gives CDR1 SGDLS, CDR2 YYNGEE. This CDR3 comprises 14 residues. This CDR3 reads CASSVEGTSYEQYF. The DNA for the CDR3 is TGTGCCAGCAGCGTAGAAGGGACGTCCTACGAGCAGTACTTC.

V usage is TRBV4-1 and J usage is TRBJ1-1; TRBD1 might be the D (6 bases). V was clipped by 0 bases and J by 3 bases, with 17 bases between them. The germline CDR1 and CDR2 sequences are MGHRA and YSYEKL. The CDR3 is made up of 17 amino acids. As DNA, the CDR3 is TGCGCCAGCAGCCAAGATGGCCGGGACACCTACGACACTGAAGCTTTCTTT. Protein: CASSQDGRDTYDTEAFF.

The chain carries TRBV29-1 and TRBJ2-6; D is ambiguous. CDR1 is SQVTM and CDR2 is ANQGSEA in the germline V gene. With 5 bases removed from V and 0 bases from J, the gap between germline ends came to 14 bases. CDR3 length: 16 residues. The CDR3 reads CSVHGRADSGANVLTF. In DNA form, the CDR3 reads TGCAGCGTTCATGGACGGGCCGACTCTGGGGCCAACGTCCTGACTTTC.

V and J are TRBV28 and TRBJ2-1, with 9 bases that match TRBD1. V trimming: 2 bases; J trimming: 9 bases; junction bases outside the gene matches: 17. The CDR3 sequence is 18 residues long. Germline lookup yields CDR1 MDHEN and CDR2 SYDVKM. The CDR3 nucleotides read TGTGCCAGCAGTTTAACCCCAGGACAGGGGAATTCTTCGTGTGAGCAGTTCTTC. This encodes CASSLTPGQGNSSCEQFF.

This clone is a singleton in its sample. The DNA for the CDR3 is TGTGCCAGCAGCGTAGTTGCTCTAAGCGCAGATACGCAGTATTTT. Its translation is CASSVVALSADTQYF. The J gene is TRBJ2-3, the V gene TRBV9; D is ambiguous. Germline V gives CDR1 SGDLS, CDR2 YYNGEE. V was clipped by 0 bases and J by 4 bases, with 12 bases between them. The CDR3 consists of 15 residues.

The rearrangement links TRBV9 to TRBJ2-3, with 11 bases that match TRBD2. J gave up 2 bases and V 3 bases, and 8 bases lay outside the gene matches. CDR1 and CDR2 (germline): SGDLS, YYNGEE. The CDR3 covers 17 residues. The CDR3 DNA reads as TGTGCCAGCAGCGCGTATAGCGGGGGGGAGATCACAGATACGCAGTATTTT. Encoded protein: CASSAYSGGEITDTQYF. Drawing the rest from reference TRBV9 and TRBJ2-3, the complete variable domain is DSGVTQTPKHLITATGQRVTLRCSPRSGDLSVYWYQQSLDQGLQFLIQYYNGEERAKGNILERFSAQQFPDLHSELNLSSLELGDSALYFCASSAYSGGEITDTQYFGPGTRLTVL.

To note about this clone: Other DNA sequences from this sample encode an identical CDR3 as well. V and J are TRBV6-6 and TRBJ2-7; D not certain. Trimming stripped 2 bases from V and 5 bases from J, with 7 bases between. CDR1 and CDR2 (germline): MNHNY, SVGAGI (reference sequence). The CDR3 runs to 12 residues. The CDR3 reads CASSYGPNEQYF. DNA of the CDR3: TGTGCCAGCAGTTACGGCCCAAACGAGCAGTACTTC.